What follows are 23 T cell receptor beta chains derived from one specimen sequenced in a study of T cells in localized non-small cell lung cancer (dated by TCRdb to 2019 to 2021). The library relied on the immunoSEQ multiplex PCR assay. In its TCRdb copy, this immuneACCESS table keeps in-frame sequences only and misses some clones. Where compared with another copy, unresolved V genes explain less than half of these, and the others have no known cause. Present in this sample are about 19,000 clones, 65% to 90% of which were seen just once. More than 4% of the sample rests with the top ten. The sample was peripheral blood, taken before any cancer treatment. The source is a man aged 40 to 69 with stage I lung adenocarcinoma.

The chain combines TRBV7-9 with TRBJ2-3, with TRBD1 identical over 11 bases. The V gene end was trimmed by 6 bases and the J gene end by 3 bases; junction bases not matched to a gene: 8. The CDR3 runs to 16 residues. Germline CDR1 reads SEHNR; CDR2 reads FQNEAQ (reference sequence). CDR3 bases: TGTGCCAGCAGTCGCGGCGGGACAGGGGGGACAGATACGCAGTATTTT. This translates into CASSRGGTGGTDTQYF.

This clone was detected only once. This sequence joins TRBV28 and TRBJ1-5; D gene unclear. Germline assignment: CDR1 MDHEN and CDR2 SYDVKM. CDR3 length: 15 residues. V dropped 3 bases and J dropped 0 bases, with 9 bases sitting between them. As DNA, the CDR3 is TGTGCCAGCAGTTTCGGGCAGTCTAGCAATCAGCCCCAGCATTTT. It codes for CASSFGQSSNQPQHF.

The chain couples TRBV11-2 to TRBJ2-4; 7 bases agree with TRBD2. CDR3 length equals 14 residues. The J segment lost 9 bases and the V segment lost 4 bases, leaving 9 bases of the junction unmatched. In germline, CDR1 is SGHAT, CDR2 FQNNGV. The CDR3 is CASSSGPGGSIQYF. In nucleotides, the CDR3 is TGTGCCAGCAGCTCCGGCCCCGGGGGGAGCATTCAGTACTTC.

The genes are TRBV4-1 and TRBJ2-3; no definite D call. Germline CDR1 MGHRA, CDR2 YSYEKL. The CDR3 length is 12 residues. V dropped 1 base and J dropped 4 bases, with 3 bases sitting between them. Here the CDR3 reads CASSQVSDTQYF. In DNA, the CDR3 is TGCGCCAGCAGCCAAGTGTCAGATACGCAGTATTTT.

The chain couples TRBV14 to TRBJ2-7; no definite D call. Germline CDR1 and CDR2: SGHDN and FVKESK. V lost 4 bases and J lost 2, with 18 bases in between. This CDR3 comprises 16 residues. The CDR3 here is CASSPSSWLTPYEQYF. The CDR3 nucleotides are TGTGCCAGCAGCCCCTCTTCATGGTTAACTCCCTACGAGCAGTACTTC.

The CDR3 sequence: CASSIDKYSTWNEQFF. The CDR3 DNA reads TGTGCCAGTAGTATAGATAAGTACAGCACCTGGAATGAGCAGTTCTTC. The genes are TRBV19 and TRBJ2-1; no firm D call. V dropped 0 bases and J dropped 7 bases, with 16 bases sitting between them. This CDR3 contains 16 residues. Per the germline V gene, CDR1 is LNHDA and CDR2 is SQIVND (reference sequence).

The chain combines TRBV27 with TRBJ2-5, with D perhaps TRBD2 (5 bases). Looked up from germline, CDR1 is MNHEY and CDR2 is SMNVEV (reference sequence). V shed 8 bases and J shed 6 bases, with 13 bases lying between them. This CDR3 has 12 residues. CDR3 protein: CASGGSGKTQYF. The DNA for the CDR3 is TGTGCCAGCGGCGGGTCGGGGAAGACCCAGTACTTC.

The rearrangement joins TRBV7-9 to TRBJ2-1; no firm D call. Germline V lookup: CDR1 SEHNR, CDR2 FQNEAQ (reference sequence). The V and J ends lost 1 base and 13 bases respectively, with 8 bases between them. The CDR3 has 11 residues. This chain's CDR3 is CASSLEYQQFF. CDR3 bases: TGTGCCAGCAGCTTAGAATATCAACAGTTCTTC.

The rearrangement joins TRBV5-4 to TRBJ1-2, with TRBD1 matching over 10 bases. The CDR3 has 16 residues. Looked up from germline, CDR1 is SGHNT and CDR2 is YYREEE (reference sequence). V lost 5 bases, J lost 4 bases, and 11 bases stayed unmatched. The CDR3 DNA follows: TGTGCCAGCAGGTCGGGACAGGGGAGGAGAAGCTATGGCTACACCTTC. This gives the protein CASRSGQGRRSYGYTF.

This clone was seen more than once but under ten times. V is TRBV2 and J is TRBJ2-1; no clear D gene. V lost 3 bases and J lost 3, with 6 bases in between. The germline CDR1 and CDR2 sequences are SNHLY and FYNNEI. This CDR3 region has 13 residues. CDR3 amino acids: CASSDPVYNEQFF. CDR3 coding DNA: TGTGCCAGCAGTGACCCAGTCTACAATGAGCAGTTCTTC.

The chain has TRBV5-6 and TRBJ1-1; TRBD1 agrees at 7 bases. V was clipped by 4 bases and J by 1 base; unmatched bases: 4. The CDR3 runs 14 residues. Per the germline V gene, CDR1 is SGHDT and CDR2 is YYEEEE. DNA for the CDR3: TGTGCCAGCAGCCCGGGACAGAAGAACACTGAAGCTTTCTTT. Translating gives CASSPGQKNTEAFF. Complete variable domain (other parts from reference TRBV5-6 and TRBJ1-1): DAGVTQSPTHLIKTRGQQVTLRCSPKSGHDTVSWYQQALGQGPQFIFQYYEEEERQRGNFPDRFSGHQFPNYSSELNVNALLLGDSALYLCASSPGQKNTEAFFGQGTRLTVV.

The chain couples TRBV9 to TRBJ1-5; unclear D gene. The CDR3 is 15 residues long. Germline V gene lookup returns CDR1 SGDLS and CDR2 YYNGEE. V dropped 3 bases and J dropped 1 base, with 11 bases sitting between them. The CDR3 DNA reads as TGTGCCAGCAGCGCCCAAGGAGGGAGCAATCAGCCCCAGCATTTT. The encoded protein is CASSAQGGSNQPQHF.

The J gene is TRBJ1-3, the V gene TRBV4-3; D is unclear. The CDR3 loop spans 16 amino acids. Trimming removed 0 bases at V and 0 bases at J, with 9 bases between. Looked up from germline, CDR1 is LGHNA and CDR2 is YSLEER. The DNA of the CDR3 is TGCGCCAGCAGCCAAGAAGGCCAGTCCTCTGGAAACACCATATATTTT. Encoded protein: CASSQEGQSSGNTIYF.

As DNA, the CDR3 is TGTGCCACCAGCAACCATGGTGAGGAGCAGTACTTC. Residues: CATSNHGEEQYF. V and J are TRBV15 and TRBJ2-7; D unclear. The CDR3 covers 12 residues. The V end was cut by 4 bases, the J end by 7 bases, with 11 bases between. The germline gives CDR1 LNHNV, CDR2 YYDKDF (reference sequence). The variable domain in full, completed from reference TRBV15 and TRBJ2-7, reads DAMVIQNPRYQVTQFGKPVTLSCSQTLNHNVMYWYQQKSSQAPKLLFHYYDKDFNNEADTPDNFQSRRPNTSFCFLDIRSPGLGDTAMYLCATSNHGEEQYFGPGTRLTVT.

The chain joins TRBV18 to TRBJ1-3; 7 nucleotides match TRBD1. CDR3 size: 18 residues. In germline, CDR1 is KGHSH, CDR2 LQKENI. The V and J ends lost 6 bases and 0 bases, in that order; junction bases with no gene match: 14. The CDR3 DNA follows: TGTGCCAGCTCCCTAGCCGGGACAGCCATAAGCTCTGGAAACACCATATATTTT. The encoded protein is CASSLAGTAISSGNTIYF. Based on the CDR3 plus reference TRBV18 and TRBJ1-3, the full variable domain is NAGVMQNPRHLVRRRGQEARLRCSPMKGHSHVYWYRQLPEEGLKFMVYLQKENIIDESGMPKERFSAEFPKEGPSILRIQQVVRGDSAAYFCASSLAGTAISSGNTIYFGEGSWLTVV.

This sequence joins TRBV7-2 and TRBJ2-1; D is uncertain. Germline V gene lookup returns CDR1 SGHTA and CDR2 FQGNSA. The ends were cut back, 3 bases at V and 8 bases at J, with 14 bases in the middle. The CDR3 sequence is 14 residues long. This chain's CDR3 is CASSLDGRVDEQFF. Here the CDR3 DNA reads TGTGCCAGCAGCTTGGACGGACGGGTCGATGAGCAGTTCTTC.

There are a few counts of this clone. The chain recombines TRBV4-1 with TRBJ1-2; D unclear. This CDR3 is 13 amino acids long. The V and J ends lost 4 bases and 7 bases respectively, with 13 bases between them. The germline gives CDR1 MGHRA, CDR2 YSYEKL. The CDR3 region has the DNA TGCGCCAGCAGCCTCTGGTTAGGCTCTGGCTACACCTTC. Residues: CASSLWLGSGYTF.

This clone has a single count. The rearrangement uses TRBV5-1 and TRBJ2-5, with 9 bases identical to TRBD2. The J segment lost 4 bases and the V segment lost 0 bases, leaving 1 base of the junction unmatched. The germline gives CDR1 SGHRS, CDR2 YFSETQ. The CDR3 sequence is 14 residues long. This CDR3 reads CASSLGGRAETQYF. The CDR3 DNA is TGCGCCAGCAGCTTGGGCGGGAGGGCAGAGACCCAGTACTTC.

The rearrangement joins TRBV7-8 to TRBJ1-6; 8 bases line up with TRBD1. CDR1 and CDR2 from the germline V gene are SGHVS and FQNEAQ. The J segment lost 9 bases and the V segment lost 3 bases, leaving 7 bases of the junction unmatched. The CDR3 consists of 15 residues. The CDR3 loop reads CASSFETGDVSPLHF. Written as DNA, the CDR3 is TGTGCCAGCAGCTTCGAGACAGGGGATGTTTCACCCCTCCACTTT.

The rearrangement joins TRBV9 to TRBJ1-2, with 9 bases lining up with TRBD1. Germline loops: CDR1 SGDLS, CDR2 YYNGEE. CDR3 length: 16 residues. V dropped 0 bases and J dropped 6; count of bases not matched to a gene: 9. Here the CDR3 reads CASSVDGVGTGNGYTF. CDR3 bases: TGTGCCAGCAGCGTAGATGGGGTGGGGACAGGGAATGGCTACACCTTC.

The rearrangement uses TRBV27 and TRBJ1-1, with 7 bases aligning to TRBD1. CDR3 length equals 14 residues. Trimming cost V 2 bases and J 4 bases; bases outside gene matches: 4. The germline V gene encodes CDR1 MNHEY and CDR2 SMNVEV (reference sequence). In nucleotides, the CDR3 is TGTGCCAGCAGTTTAGGAGGGGGCGGCACTGAAGCTTTCTTT. It codes for CASSLGGGGTEAFF.

This clone has just one count. The gene calls are TRBV10-1 and TRBJ2-3; no firm D call. Per the germline V gene, CDR1 is WNHNN and CDR2 is SYGVQD (reference sequence). The CDR3 runs 13 residues. V was pared by 0 bases and J by 4 bases, with 5 bases between. The CDR3 DNA is TGCGCCAGCAGTGAGTCTTTGTCAGATACGCAGTATTTT. Its protein is CASSESLSDTQYF.

The V and J genes are TRBV19 and TRBJ1-1; D unresolved. With 6 bases removed from V and 3 bases from J, the gap between germline ends came to 2 bases. The V gene's germline CDR1 is LNHDA and CDR2 SQIVND (reference sequence). The CDR3 sequence is 10 residues long. The CDR3 nucleotides read TGTGCCAGTAGGGACACTGAAGCTTTCTTT. This sequence encodes CASRDTEAFF. Supplemented by reference TRBV19 and TRBJ1-1, the full variable domain reads DGGITQSPKYLFRKEGQNVTLSCEQNLNHDAMYWYRQDPGQGLRLIYYSQIVNDFQKGDIAEGYSVSREKKESFPLTVTSAQKNPTAFYLCASRDTEAFFGQGTRLTVV.